Following are 5 T cell receptor beta chains from one sample sequenced in a study of shared clonotypes between healthy human individuals. In the naive CD8 group, cells lacked CD45RO and were positively selected for CCR7, so terminally differentiated effector memory CD45RA+ cells were left out. Assay used: immunoSEQ multiplex PCR; TCRdb lists only in-frame clones, some missing. This sample has roughly 2.1 million clones, with more than 85% found just once. The specimen sequenced was naive CD8+ T cells from PBMCs. These receptors came from a man aged 18 to 35 in good health. Some clones in this sample may be carry-over from other donors' samples.

This chain links TRBV9 with TRBJ2-7, with D perhaps assigned TRBD1 or TRBD2 (6 bases each). Trimming took off 0 bases at V and 3 bases at J, with 10 bases between the two ends. The germline gives CDR1 SGDLS, CDR2 YYNGEE. This CDR3 has 14 residues. CDR3 amino acids: CASSVAGAHYEQYF. The CDR3 DNA is TGTGCCAGCAGCGTAGCGGGGGCGCACTACGAGCAGTACTTC. Based on the CDR3 plus reference TRBV9 and TRBJ2-7, the full variable domain is DSGVTQTPKHLITATGQRVTLRCSPRSGDLSVYWYQQSLDQGLQFLIQYYNGEERAKGNILERFSAQQFPDLHSELNLSSLELGDSALYFCASSVAGAHYEQYFGPGTRLTVT.

As concerns this clone: Other DNA sequences from this sample encode an identical CDR3 as well. The genes are TRBV9 and TRBJ2-3; D could derive from TRBD1 or TRBD2 (5 bases each). CDR1 SGDLS and CDR2 YYNGEE come from the germline V gene. Trimming removed 0 bases at V and 1 base at J, with 6 bases between. The CDR3 is 14 residues long. This CDR3 reads CASSVVGGTDTQYF. The CDR3 DNA follows: TGTGCCAGCAGCGTAGTGGGGGGCACAGATACGCAGTATTTT.

With respect to this clone: In the same sample, other DNA sequences code for this CDR3. The rearrangement uses TRBV11-2 and TRBJ1-3; D is undetermined. CDR1 is SGHAT and CDR2 is FQNNGV in the germline V gene. The V end lost 2 bases, the J end lost 0 bases, and 8 bases lay between the germline ends. The CDR3 length is 15 residues. The CDR3 bases are TGTGCCAGCAGCTTATCAGGAAGCTCTGGAAACACCATATATTTT. Protein product: CASSLSGSSGNTIYF. The full variable domain, with the rest looked up from reference TRBV11-2 and TRBJ1-3, is EAGVAQSPRYKIIEKRQSVAFWCNPISGHATLYWYQQILGQGPKLLIQFQNNGVVDDSQLPKDRFSAERLKGVDSTLKIQPAKLEDSAVYLCASSLSGSSGNTIYFGEGSWLTVV.

In its sample, this clone was seen a few times. The genes are TRBV7-9 and TRBJ1-1; 9 nucleotides line up with TRBD1. V gave up 5 bases and J gave up 6 bases; unmatched junction bases: 4. The CDR3 sequence is 13 residues long. Germline V CDR1 and CDR2: SEHNR, FQNEAQ (reference sequence). The CDR3 DNA reads TGTGCCAGCAGCCCACAGGGGGCGGCTGAAGCTTTCTTT. Amino acids: CASSPQGAAEAFF.

The chain is built from TRBV27 and TRBJ1-6; 7 bases match TRBD1. The J segment lost 4 bases and the V segment lost 5 bases, leaving 2 bases of the junction unmatched. Germline V gene lookup returns CDR1 MNHEY and CDR2 SMNVEV (reference sequence). The length of the CDR3 is 14 residues. CDR3 in DNA: TGTGCCAGCAGTAAACAGGGGTATAATTCACCCCTCCACTTT. Its protein is CASSKQGYNSPLHF.